This T cell receptor beta chain comes out of a study of cytomegalovirus exposure and HLA in healthy donors. Donors were nominally healthy when sampled, though unrecorded immune exposures were likely. Unmatched junction bases numbered 16, after V lost 5 bases and J lost 6 bases. This CDR3 comprises 16 residues. Germline-derived CDR1 and CDR2 are SEHNR and FQNEAQ (reference sequence). The PCR was carried out with 60 Vbeta primers and 13 Jbeta primers. Measured with immunoSEQ multiplex PCR; TCRdb has only the in-frame clones, and not every one. The repertoire includes fewer than 200,000 clones, less than 85% of them detected once, and more than 3.5% sits in the top ten.

The sequenced material came from PBMCs. This chain joins TRBV7-9 and TRBJ2-7, with 7 bases matching TRBD2. The receptor was derived from a man aged 35 to 55 in good health and CMV-seronegative. The CDR3 nucleotides read TGTGCCAGCAGCCCCCGGGGGGTAGCGGGTGGCTCCGAGCAGTACTTC. It encodes CASSPRGVAGGSEQYF. Looking up the rest from reference TRBV7-9 and TRBJ2-7 gives the full variable domain: DTGVSQNPRHKITKRGQNVTFRCDPISEHNRLYWYRQTLGQGPEFLTYFQNEAQLEKSRLLSDRFSAERPKGSFSTLEIQRTEQGDSAMYLCASSPRGVAGGSEQYFGPGTRLTVT.